This T cell receptor beta chain originates from a study of shared T cell receptors in the human thymus. Some clones are missing from TCRdb's copy, which holds only in-frame ones; the method was immunoSEQ multiplex PCR. Of about 540,000 clones in the sample, roughly 74% were seen once. V lost 0 bases and J lost 2; bases outside the gene matches: 15. This CDR3 comprises 19 residues. Germline-derived CDR1 and CDR2 are LGHNA and YSLEER. This same sample was also part of a study on human thymus T cells. From that report: It was healthy Finnish infants having corrective surgery for congenital heart defects who were the donors. Thymic material originated from resections removed in the course of corrective heart surgery.

This clonotype was obtained from a boy under two years old with a congenital heart defect. This chain connects TRBV4-3 to TRBJ2-7; 8 nucleotides agree with TRBD2. Sequencing input: thymocytes. The CDR3 is CASSQDAKAQRESTYEQYF. Here the CDR3 DNA reads TGCGCCAGCAGCCAAGATGCCAAGGCTCAGCGGGAGTCCACCTACGAGCAGTACTTC.